These 18 T cell receptor beta chains came from one sample sequenced in a study of blood T cell repertoires in COVID-19. Produced via immunoSEQ multiplex PCR; TCRdb's table is partial and in-frame only. The sample gives 150,000 to 180,000 clones, roughly 80% of which show up once; over 25% is in the top ten. The sequencing sample was made of peripheral blood. All receptors come from an older woman with acute or convalescent COVID-19.

A remark on this clone: Distinct nucleotide sequences in the sample also encode this CDR3. The chain links TRBV18 to TRBJ1-4; weak D call: TRBD1 (6 bases). With 3 bases removed from V and 3 bases from J, the gap between germline ends came to 11 bases. The germline gives CDR1 KGHSH, CDR2 LQKENI. The CDR3 runs to 15 residues. The CDR3 DNA follows: TGTGCCAGCTCACCCCCCGGACAGTCTAATGAAAAACTGTTTTTT. Translated: CASSPPGQSNEKLFF.

The chain employs TRBV28 and TRBJ1-5; no clear D gene. This CDR3 has 15 residues. Trimming took off 3 bases at V and 4 bases at J, with 13 bases between the two ends. CDR1 and CDR2 from the germline V gene are MDHEN and SYDVKM. Here the CDR3 DNA reads TGTGCCAGCAGTTTGGCCGGGGAGAATAATCAGCCCCAGCATTTT. Amino acid sequence: CASSLAGENNQPQHF.

The J gene is TRBJ1-4, the V gene TRBV6-6; D is unclear. CDR3 length equals 14 residues. Germline-derived CDR1 and CDR2 are MNHNY and SVGAGI (reference sequence). Trimming cost V 2 bases and J 5 bases, with 9 bases left between them. The CDR3 loop is CASSYLGLNEKLFF. The CDR3 nucleotides read TGTGCCAGCAGTTACCTTGGACTAAATGAAAAACTGTTTTTT.

V is TRBV7-9 and J is TRBJ2-1; D not resolved. V lost 1 base, J lost 4 bases, and 11 bases lay in between. The germline V gene has CDR1 SEHNR and CDR2 FQNEAQ (reference sequence). CDR3 length: 15 amino acids. CDR3 bases: TGTGCCAGCAGCTTAGACCTCCTACTATACAATGAGCAGTTCTTC. Translated, it gives CASSLDLLLYNEQFF.

The rearrangement links TRBV5-4 to TRBJ1-6; maybe TRBD1 (6 bases). V gave up 2 bases and J gave up 7 bases, with 10 bases separating them. There are 14 residues in the CDR3. Per the germline V gene, CDR1 is SGHNT and CDR2 is YYREEE (reference sequence). The CDR3 DNA is TGTGCCAGCAGCTTATCAGGGGTCAATTCACCCCTCCACTTT. Amino acid sequence: CASSLSGVNSPLHF. Based on the CDR3 plus reference TRBV5-4 and TRBJ1-6, the full variable domain is ETGVTQSPTHLIKTRGQQVTLRCSSQSGHNTVSWYQQALGQGPQFIFQYYREEENGRGNFPPRFSGLQFPNYSSELNVNALELDDSALYLCASSLSGVNSPLHFGNGTRLTVT.

The rearrangement links TRBV4-1 to TRBJ1-6; 7 bases are a match to TRBD1. This CDR3 has 17 residues. Germline V gene lookup returns CDR1 MGHRA and CDR2 YSYEKL. The ends lost 3 bases at V and 0 bases at J; junction bases unmatched: 5. CDR3 amino acids: CASSHETGSSYNSPLHF. Here the CDR3 DNA reads TGCGCCAGCAGCCACGAGACAGGGAGCTCCTATAATTCACCCCTCCACTTT.

This clone is a singleton in its sample. The chain has TRBV2 and TRBJ2-5; 8 bases align to TRBD1. J gave up 5 bases and V 5 bases, and 7 bases lay outside the gene matches. The CDR3 runs to 14 residues. The germline V gene has CDR1 SNHLY and CDR2 FYNNEI. The CDR3: CASSTDRGRETQYF. The CDR3 nucleotides are TGTGCCAGCAGTACCGACAGGGGCCGGGAGACCCAGTACTTC.

The chain couples TRBV5-1 to TRBJ2-2, with a weak D call TRBD2 (6 bases). V lost 3 bases, J lost 7 bases, and 19 bases lay in between. The CDR3 has 16 residues. Looked up from germline, CDR1 is SGHRS and CDR2 is YFSETQ. The CDR3 sequence is CASSSEGLPAIGELFF. The DNA for the CDR3 is TGCGCCAGCAGCTCCGAGGGACTGCCTGCGATCGGGGAGCTGTTTTTT.

The J gene is TRBJ1-1, the V gene TRBV18; 11 positions match TRBD1. The germline V gene has CDR1 KGHSH and CDR2 LQKENI. After removal of 0 bases from V and 5 bases from J, the junction contained 2 bases not matched to a gene. The CDR3 runs to 15 residues. The DNA for the CDR3 is TGTGCCAGCTCACCACCGGGACAGGGGGGAACTGAAGCTTTCTTT. Translation: CASSPPGQGGTEAFF.

CDR3 coding DNA: TGTGCCAGCACCAAATCGACAGGGGCTAACGAGCAGTACTTC. Protein product: CASTKSTGANEQYF. The genes are TRBV3-1 (or the pseudogene TRBV3-2) and TRBJ2-7; the match to TRBD1 covers 8 bases. Germline CDR1 and CDR2: LGHDT and YNNKEL (reference sequence). V was pared by 7 bases and J by 5 bases, with 10 bases of the junction left unmatched. The CDR3 contains 14 residues.

The chain combines TRBV3-1 (or the pseudogene TRBV3-2) with TRBJ1-4, with a weak D call TRBD1 (6 bases). The length of the CDR3 is 13 residues. Per germline, CDR1 LGHDT and CDR2 YNNKEL (reference sequence). The V and J ends lost 6 bases and 8 bases respectively, with 13 bases between them. CDR3 region: CASRQGGNEKLFF. The CDR3 nucleotides are TGTGCCAGCAGACAGGGAGGGAACGAAAAACTGTTTTTT.

This chain links TRBV3-1 (or the pseudogene TRBV3-2) with TRBJ1-2; TRBD1 aligns across 9 bases. The CDR3 is 16 amino acids. The germline gives CDR1 LGHDT, CDR2 YNNKEL (reference sequence). V dropped 4 bases and J dropped 5; count of bases not matched to a gene: 11. The CDR3: CASSRVGTGGDYGYTF. The CDR3 bases are TGTGCCAGCAGCCGAGTGGGTACAGGGGGCGATTATGGCTACACCTTC.

This clone was seen a handful of times. This chain joins TRBV5-6 and TRBJ1-4; TRBD1 matches 8 bases. J was trimmed by 6 bases and V by 0 bases; bases with no gene match: 4. The CDR3 covers 15 residues. Germline loops: CDR1 SGHDT, CDR2 YYEEEE. In DNA, the CDR3 is TGTGCCAGCAGCTTGGGGTGGACAGGGCATGAAAAACTGTTTTTT. This encodes CASSLGWTGHEKLFF.

The chain combines TRBV3-1 (or the pseudogene TRBV3-2) with TRBJ1-2, with TRBD1 matching over 7 bases. The CDR3 length is 14 residues. Germline CDR1 and CDR2: LGHDT and YNNKEL (reference sequence). The J segment lost 4 bases and the V segment lost 0 bases, leaving 2 bases of the junction unmatched. The CDR3 coding sequence is TGTGCCAGCAGCCAAGAAGGGGGCACCTATGGCTACACCTTC. Translated: CASSQEGGTYGYTF.

This chain joins TRBV5-4 and TRBJ2-7; 8 positions agree with TRBD1. Trimming took 4 bases from V and 3 from J; bases not matched to a gene: 6. This CDR3 comprises 14 residues. CDR1 is SGHNT, CDR2 YYREEE, per germline (reference sequence). Written as DNA, the CDR3 is TGTGCCAGCAGCCTTAAGGGACAGGTCTACGAGCAGTACGTC. Its protein is CASSLKGQVYEQYV.

V and J are TRBV5-6 and TRBJ1-3, with D hard to call. The V and J ends lost 9 bases and 0 bases respectively, with 16 bases between them. Germline CDR1 is SGHDT and CDR2 is YYEEEE. CDR3 length: 15 residues. The CDR3: CATSTGTYSGNTIYF. CDR3 sequence (DNA): TGTGCCACCTCAACGGGAACCTACTCTGGAAACACCATATATTTT.

The CDR3 DNA reads TGTGCCAGCAGCCGGCGGGGGGACAGTTTCTATGGCTACACCTTC. Protein product: CASSRRGDSFYGYTF. The rearrangement joins TRBV3-1 (or the pseudogene TRBV3-2) to TRBJ1-2; 7 nucleotides match TRBD1. This CDR3 has 15 residues. Germline V gene data show CDR1 as LGHDT and CDR2 as YNNKEL (reference sequence). V was clipped by 4 bases and J by 4 bases; unmatched bases: 9.

This chain connects TRBV15 to TRBJ1-1; D call uncertain. The CDR3 is made up of 14 amino acids. Looked up from germline, CDR1 is LNHNV and CDR2 is YYDKDF (reference sequence). Trimming pared 3 bases from V and 4 bases from J, leaving 12 bases between. The CDR3 loop is CATSSLDSSTEAFF. CDR3 nucleotide sequence: TGTGCCACCAGCAGCCTAGATAGTTCCACTGAAGCTTTCTTT.